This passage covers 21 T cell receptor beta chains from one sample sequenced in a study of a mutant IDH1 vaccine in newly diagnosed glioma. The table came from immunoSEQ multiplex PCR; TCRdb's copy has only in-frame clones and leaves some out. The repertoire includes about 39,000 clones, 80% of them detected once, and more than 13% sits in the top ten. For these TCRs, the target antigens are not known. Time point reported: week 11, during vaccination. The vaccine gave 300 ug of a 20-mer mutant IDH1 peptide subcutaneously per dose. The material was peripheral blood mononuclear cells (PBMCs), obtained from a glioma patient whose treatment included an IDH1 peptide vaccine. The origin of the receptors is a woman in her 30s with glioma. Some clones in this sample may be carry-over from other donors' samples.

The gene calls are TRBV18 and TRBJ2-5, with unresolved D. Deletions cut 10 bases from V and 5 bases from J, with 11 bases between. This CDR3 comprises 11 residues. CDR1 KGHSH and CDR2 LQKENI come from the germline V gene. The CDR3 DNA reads TGTGCCACCACGGATGGGGAGACCCAGTACTTC. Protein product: CATTDGETQYF. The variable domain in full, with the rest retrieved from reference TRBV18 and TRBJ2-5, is NAGVMQNPRHLVRRRGQEARLRCSPMKGHSHVYWYRQLPEEGLKFMVYLQKENIIDESGMPKERFSAEFPKEGPSILRIQQVVRGDSAAYFCATTDGETQYFGPGTRLLVL.

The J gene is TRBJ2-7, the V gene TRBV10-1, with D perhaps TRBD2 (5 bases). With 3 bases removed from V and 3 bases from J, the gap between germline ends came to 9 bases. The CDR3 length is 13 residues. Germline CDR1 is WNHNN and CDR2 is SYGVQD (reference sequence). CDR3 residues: CASSEGSGYEQYF. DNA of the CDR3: TGCGCCAGCAGTGAAGGGAGTGGCTACGAGCAGTACTTC.

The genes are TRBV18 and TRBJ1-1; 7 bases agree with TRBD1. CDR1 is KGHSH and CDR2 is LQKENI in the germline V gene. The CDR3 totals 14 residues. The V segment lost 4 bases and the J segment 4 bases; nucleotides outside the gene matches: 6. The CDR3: CASSLGQLSTEAFF. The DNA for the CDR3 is TGTGCCAGCTCACTGGGACAGTTGAGCACTGAAGCTTTCTTT.

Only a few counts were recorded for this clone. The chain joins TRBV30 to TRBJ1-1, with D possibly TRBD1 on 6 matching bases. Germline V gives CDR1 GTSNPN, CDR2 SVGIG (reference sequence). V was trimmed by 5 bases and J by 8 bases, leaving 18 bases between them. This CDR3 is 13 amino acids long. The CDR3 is CAWDTDRPSEAFF. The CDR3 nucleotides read TGTGCCTGGGACACGGACAGACCATCGGAAGCTTTCTTT.

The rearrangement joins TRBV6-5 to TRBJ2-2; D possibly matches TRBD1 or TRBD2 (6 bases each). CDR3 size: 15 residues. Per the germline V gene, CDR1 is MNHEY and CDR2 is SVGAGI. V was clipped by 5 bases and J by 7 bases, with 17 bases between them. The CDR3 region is CASSTQRRGNGELFF. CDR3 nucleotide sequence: TGTGCCAGCAGTACCCAGCGGAGGGGGAACGGGGAGCTGTTTTTT.

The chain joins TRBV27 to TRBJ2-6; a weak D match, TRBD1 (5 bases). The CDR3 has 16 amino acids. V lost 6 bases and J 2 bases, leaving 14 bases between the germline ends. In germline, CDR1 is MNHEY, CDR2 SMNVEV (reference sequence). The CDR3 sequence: CASSFFTGTGANVLTF. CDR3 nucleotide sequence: TGTGCCAGCAGCTTTTTTACAGGTACTGGGGCCAACGTCCTGACTTTC. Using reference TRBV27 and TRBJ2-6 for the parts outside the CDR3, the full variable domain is EAQVTQNPRYLITVTGKKLTVTCSQNMNHEYMSWYRQDPGLGLRQIYYSMNVEVTDKGDVPEGYKVSRKEKRNFPLILESPSPNQTSLYFCASSFFTGTGANVLTFGAGSRLTVL.

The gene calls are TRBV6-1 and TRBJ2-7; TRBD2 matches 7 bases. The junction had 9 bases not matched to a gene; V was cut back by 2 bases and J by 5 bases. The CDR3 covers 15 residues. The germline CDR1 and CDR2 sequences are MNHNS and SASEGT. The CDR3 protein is CASSEFGGNNDEQYF. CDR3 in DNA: TGTGCCAGCAGTGAATTCGGGGGGAATAACGACGAGCAGTACTTC.

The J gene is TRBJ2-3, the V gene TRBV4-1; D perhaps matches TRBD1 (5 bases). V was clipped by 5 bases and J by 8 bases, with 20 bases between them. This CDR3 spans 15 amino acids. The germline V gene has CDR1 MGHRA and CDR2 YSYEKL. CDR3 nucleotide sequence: TGCGCCAGCAGCACAGGACATCCTCCCCGTGTTACGCAGTATTTT. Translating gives CASSTGHPPRVTQYF.

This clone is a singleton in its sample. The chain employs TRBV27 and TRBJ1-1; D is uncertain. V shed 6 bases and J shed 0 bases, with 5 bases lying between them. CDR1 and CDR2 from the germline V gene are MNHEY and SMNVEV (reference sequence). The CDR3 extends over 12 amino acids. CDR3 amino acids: CASRFMNTEAFF. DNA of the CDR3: TGTGCCAGCAGATTCATGAACACTGAAGCTTTCTTT.

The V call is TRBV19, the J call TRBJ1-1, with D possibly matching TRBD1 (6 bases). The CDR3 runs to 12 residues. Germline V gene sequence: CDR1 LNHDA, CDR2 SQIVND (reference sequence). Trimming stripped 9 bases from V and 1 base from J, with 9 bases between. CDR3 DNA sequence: TGTGCCAGCCAGACAGGGAACACTGAAGCTTTCTTT. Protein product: CASQTGNTEAFF.

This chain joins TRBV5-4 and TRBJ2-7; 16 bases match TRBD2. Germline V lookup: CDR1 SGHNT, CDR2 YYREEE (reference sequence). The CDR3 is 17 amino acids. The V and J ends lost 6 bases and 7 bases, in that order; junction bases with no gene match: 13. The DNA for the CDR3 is TGTGCCAGCACCCGTCCCGGGACTAGCGGGAGGGCCGGAGAGCAGTACTTC. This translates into CASTRPGTSGRAGEQYF.

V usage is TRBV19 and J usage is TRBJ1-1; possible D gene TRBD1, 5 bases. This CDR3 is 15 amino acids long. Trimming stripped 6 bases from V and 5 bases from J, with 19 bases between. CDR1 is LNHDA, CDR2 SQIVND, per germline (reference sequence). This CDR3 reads CASSLGGGGWTEAFF. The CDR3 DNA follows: TGTGCCAGTAGCCTCGGGGGGGGAGGATGGACTGAAGCTTTCTTT.

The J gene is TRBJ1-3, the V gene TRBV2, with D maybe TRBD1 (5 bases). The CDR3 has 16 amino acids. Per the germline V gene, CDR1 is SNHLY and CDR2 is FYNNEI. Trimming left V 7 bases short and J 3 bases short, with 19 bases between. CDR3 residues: CASTQGARFDGNTIYF. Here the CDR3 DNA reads TGTGCCAGCACCCAGGGCGCAAGGTTCGATGGAAACACCATATATTTT.

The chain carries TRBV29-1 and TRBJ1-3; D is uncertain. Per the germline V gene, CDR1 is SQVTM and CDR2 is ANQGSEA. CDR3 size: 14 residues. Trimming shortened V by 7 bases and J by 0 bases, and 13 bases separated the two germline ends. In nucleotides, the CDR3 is TGCAGCGCTCAATACAGAAGCTCTGGAAACACCATATATTTT. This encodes CSAQYRSSGNTIYF.

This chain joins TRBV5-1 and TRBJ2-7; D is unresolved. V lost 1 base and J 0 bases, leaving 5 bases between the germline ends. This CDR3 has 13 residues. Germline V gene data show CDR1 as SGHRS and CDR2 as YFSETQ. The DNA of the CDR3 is TGCGCCAGCAGCTTGACACCCTCCTACGAGCAGTACTTC. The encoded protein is CASSLTPSYEQYF.

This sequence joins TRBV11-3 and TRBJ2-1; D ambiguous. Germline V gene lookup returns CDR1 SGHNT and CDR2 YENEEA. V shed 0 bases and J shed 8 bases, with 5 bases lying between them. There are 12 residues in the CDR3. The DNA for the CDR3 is TGTGCCAGCAGCTTAGATGGCTATGAGCAGTTCTTC. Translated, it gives CASSLDGYEQFF.

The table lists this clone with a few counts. The CDR3 DNA follows: TGTGCCAGTAGTATAAACCCCTCGGTCACTGAAGCTTTCTTT. It yields the protein CASSINPSVTEAFF. The V call is TRBV19, the J call TRBJ1-1; D gene unclear. V gave up 2 bases and J gave up 4 bases, with 11 bases separating them. The CDR3 has 14 residues. Germline assignment: CDR1 LNHDA and CDR2 SQIVND (reference sequence).

The CDR3 DNA reads as TGCGCCAGCCATTCCGAGGGAGGGGAACGGGTAGGCAATCAGCCCCAGCATTTT. It translates to CASHSEGGERVGNQPQHF. V is TRBV23-1 and J is TRBJ1-5, with D perhaps matching TRBD1 (5 bases). TRBV23-1 counts as an open reading frame of uncertain function. V was cut by 8 bases and J by 2 bases, with 25 bases left in between. This CDR3 region has 18 residues.

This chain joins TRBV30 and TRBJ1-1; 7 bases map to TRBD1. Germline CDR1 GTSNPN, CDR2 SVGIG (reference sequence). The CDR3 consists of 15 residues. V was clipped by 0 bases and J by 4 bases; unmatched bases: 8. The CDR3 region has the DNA TGTGCCTGGAGTGTGTCGAGGGGGCTGAGCACTGAAGCTTTCTTT. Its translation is CAWSVSRGLSTEAFF.

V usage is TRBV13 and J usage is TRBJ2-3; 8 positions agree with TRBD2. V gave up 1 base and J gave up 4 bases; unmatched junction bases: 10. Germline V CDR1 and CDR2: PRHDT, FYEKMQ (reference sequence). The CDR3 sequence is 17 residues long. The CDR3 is CASSLVLAEDVADTQYF. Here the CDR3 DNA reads TGTGCCAGCAGCTTAGTACTAGCGGAAGACGTCGCAGATACGCAGTATTTT.

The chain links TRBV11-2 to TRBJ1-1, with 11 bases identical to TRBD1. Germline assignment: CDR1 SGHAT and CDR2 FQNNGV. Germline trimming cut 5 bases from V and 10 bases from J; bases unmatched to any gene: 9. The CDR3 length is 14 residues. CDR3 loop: CASSTGQGAGVAFF. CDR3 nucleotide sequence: TGTGCCAGCAGCACCGGACAGGGGGCAGGGGTAGCTTTCTTT.